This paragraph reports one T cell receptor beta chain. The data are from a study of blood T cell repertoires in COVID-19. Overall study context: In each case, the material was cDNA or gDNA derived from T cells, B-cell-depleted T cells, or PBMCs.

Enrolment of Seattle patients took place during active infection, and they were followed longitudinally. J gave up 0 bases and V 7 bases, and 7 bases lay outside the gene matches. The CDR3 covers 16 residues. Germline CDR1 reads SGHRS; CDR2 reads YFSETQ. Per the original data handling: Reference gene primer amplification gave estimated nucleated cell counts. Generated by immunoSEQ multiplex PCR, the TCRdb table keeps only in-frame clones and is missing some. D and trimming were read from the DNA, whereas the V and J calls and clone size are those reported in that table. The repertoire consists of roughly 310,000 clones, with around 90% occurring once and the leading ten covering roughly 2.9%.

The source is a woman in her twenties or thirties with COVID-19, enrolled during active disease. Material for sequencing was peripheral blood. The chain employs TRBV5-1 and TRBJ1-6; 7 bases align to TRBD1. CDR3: CASSPGDSSYNSPLHF. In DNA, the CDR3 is TGCGCCAGCTCCCCGGGGGACAGCTCCTATAATTCACCCCTCCACTTT.